This T cell receptor (beta chain) was sequenced in a study of blood T cell repertoires in COVID-19. The CDR3 loop spans 16 amino acids. CDR1 and CDR2 from the germline V gene are SGDLS and YYNGEE. Trimming removed 4 bases from V and 0 bases from J; junction bases left unmatched: 5. Data came from immunoSEQ multiplex PCR; TCRdb stores just in-frame clones and leaves some out. The sample shows more than 150,000 clones, around 84% of them seen only once. The sequencing input was peripheral blood. J is TRBJ2-5 and V is TRBV9, with 11 bases aligning to TRBD2. This clonotype originated in a man aged 50 to 59 with active or convalescent COVID-19. The CDR3 sequence: CASSPGLAAYQETQYF. DNA for the CDR3: TGTGCCAGCAGCCCGGGACTAGCGGCGTACCAAGAGACCCAGTACTTC.